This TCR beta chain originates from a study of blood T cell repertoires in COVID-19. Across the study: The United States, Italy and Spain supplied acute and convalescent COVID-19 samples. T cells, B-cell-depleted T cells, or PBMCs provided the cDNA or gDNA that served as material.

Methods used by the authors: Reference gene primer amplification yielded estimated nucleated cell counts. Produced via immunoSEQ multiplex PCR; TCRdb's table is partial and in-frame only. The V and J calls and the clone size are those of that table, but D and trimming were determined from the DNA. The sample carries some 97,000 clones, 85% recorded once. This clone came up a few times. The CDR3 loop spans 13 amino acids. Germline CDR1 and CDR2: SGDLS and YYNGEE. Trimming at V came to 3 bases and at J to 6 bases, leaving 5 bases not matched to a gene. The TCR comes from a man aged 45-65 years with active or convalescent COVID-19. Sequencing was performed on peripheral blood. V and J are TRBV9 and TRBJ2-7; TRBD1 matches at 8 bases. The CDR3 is CASSGQGAIEQYF. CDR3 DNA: TGTGCCAGCAGCGGCCAGGGGGCGATCGAGCAGTACTTC.